These 9 T cell receptor beta chains came from one sample sequenced in a study of OX40 agonist ivuxolimab in advanced cancers. Profiling relied on immunoSEQ multiplex PCR, and the TCRdb table lists in-frame clones only, not all of them. The table shows roughly 68,000 clones, with 65% to 90% occurring only once. Sequences were derived from CD4+ or CD8+ T cells sorted from blood, sampled in a trial of the OX40 agonist ivuxolimab. The source is an adult with an advanced solid tumor such as melanoma, head and neck, liver or kidney cancer.

This chain's CDR3 is CASSPVQGNTYGYTF. The CDR3 DNA sequence: TGTGCCAGCAGTCCGGTCCAGGGGAATACGTATGGCTACACCTTC. The rearrangement uses TRBV28 and TRBJ1-2, with D possibly being TRBD1 (6 bases). Trimming removed 5 bases at V and 5 bases at J, with 18 bases between. The CDR3 extends over 15 amino acids. Germline V gene lookup returns CDR1 MDHEN and CDR2 SYDVKM.

The V call is TRBV15, the J call TRBJ2-3, with 9 bases lining up with TRBD2. This CDR3 region has 17 residues. The germline gives CDR1 LNHNV, CDR2 YYDKDF (reference sequence). J gave up 2 bases and V 3 bases, and 9 bases lay outside the gene matches. The CDR3 loop is CATSSGGERGATDTQYF. In nucleotides, the CDR3 is TGTGCCACCAGCAGCGGAGGGGAGCGGGGGGCCACAGATACGCAGTATTTT.

The chain has TRBV19 and TRBJ2-1; weak D call: TRBD2 (5 bases). Trimming shortened V by 3 bases and J by 5 bases, and 11 bases separated the two germline ends. CDR3 size: 14 residues. CDR1 is LNHDA, CDR2 SQIVND, per germline (reference sequence). CDR3 sequence: CASSIALADNEQFF. Here the CDR3 DNA reads TGTGCCAGTAGTATCGCCCTAGCTGACAATGAGCAGTTCTTC.

The V call is TRBV9, the J call TRBJ2-5; D tentatively reads TRBD1 or TRBD2 (5 bases each). Germline lookup yields CDR1 SGDLS and CDR2 YYNGEE. CDR3 length equals 12 residues. V lost 4 bases and J 11 bases, leaving 15 bases between the germline ends. In nucleotides, the CDR3 is TGTGCCAGCAGCCCAGGGACCGGGCGGCAGTACTTC. Its translation is CASSPGTGRQYF.

This clone was recorded once. The gene calls are TRBV7-6 and TRBJ1-2; possibly TRBD1 for D (5 bases). This CDR3 spans 13 amino acids. With 5 bases removed from V and 3 bases from J, the gap between germline ends came to 10 bases. The germline gives CDR1 SGHVS, CDR2 FNYEAQ. CDR3 sequence: CASSPRDHYGYTF. The CDR3 coding sequence is TGTGCCAGCAGCCCAAGGGACCACTATGGCTACACCTTC.

V is TRBV5-1 and J is TRBJ2-2, with D possibly called TRBD1 or TRBD2 (5 bases each). The germline V and J ends were trimmed by 3 bases and 1 base, with 10 bases remaining between them. This CDR3 spans 15 amino acids. The V gene's germline CDR1 is SGHRS and CDR2 YFSETQ. CDR3 in DNA: TGCGCCAGCAGCTCCGGGGCCCAGAACACCGGGGAGCTGTTTTTT. Translation gives CASSSGAQNTGELFF.

This chain links TRBV19 with TRBJ1-2; D may be TRBD1 (5 bases). V was cut by 6 bases and J by 7 bases, with 21 bases left in between. The CDR3 length is 15 residues. The V gene's germline CDR1 is LNHDA and CDR2 SQIVND (reference sequence). The CDR3 sequence: CASSPGGVGGFGYTF. The CDR3 DNA sequence: TGTGCCAGTAGCCCCGGGGGAGTGGGTGGATTTGGCTACACCTTC.

The rearrangement uses TRBV27 and TRBJ2-7; D is unclear. V lost 4 bases to trimming and J lost 2 bases, with 9 bases between them. Germline V gene data show CDR1 as MNHEY and CDR2 as SMNVEV (reference sequence). The CDR3 runs to 13 residues. CDR3 coding DNA: TGTGCCAGCAGTTCAGCAACGACCTACGAGCAGTACTTC. Protein product: CASSSATTYEQYF.

The genes are TRBV6-1 and TRBJ1-2; TRBD1 aligns across 11 bases. V shed 6 bases and J 2 bases; nucleotides not matched to a gene: 5. CDR1 is MNHNS and CDR2 is SASEGT in the germline V gene. This CDR3 spans 15 amino acids. CDR3 in amino acids: CASRTGQGANYGYTF. In DNA, the CDR3 is TGTGCCAGCAGGACCGGACAGGGGGCAAACTATGGCTACACCTTC.